This TCR beta chain was captured in a study of cytomegalovirus exposure and HLA in healthy donors. The PCR contained 60 Vbeta and 13 Jbeta primers. Repertoires were generated with immunoSEQ multiplex PCR, while TCRdb's copy carries only in-frame clones and drops some. The sample contains about 240,000 clones, about 80% of which appear only once. For this clone: Its antigen is still unknown.

Study outcomes and limitations: TCR beta V- and J-gene trimming, according to a later analysis, was linked to a missense DCLRE1C variant. The study labeled 150 to 200 TCR beta chains cytomegalovirus-associated. An assumption of roughly uniform sequencing depth across donors underlay the presence/absence analyses.

With 8 bases clipped from V and 6 bases from J, the junction kept 13 bases outside the gene matches. The CDR3 contains 14 residues. The germline V gene encodes CDR1 SQVTM and CDR2 ANQGSEA. The chain joins TRBV29-1 to TRBJ2-1; TRBD1 aligns across 7 bases. The source is a woman aged 60-75 years in good health and CMV-seropositive. Sequenced material: PBMCs. As DNA, the CDR3 is TGCAGCACCGCTGACAGGGAGATTCGCAATGAGCAGTTCTTC. This encodes CSTADREIRNEQFF.